This T cell receptor (beta chain) was recorded in a study of glioma-infiltrating T cells after dendritic cell vaccination. Looking at the study overall: Monocyte-derived dendritic cells, cultured approximately 7 days with IL-4 and GM-CSF, were pulsed with autologous tumor lysate.

On this clone: Its antigen is not identified.

The assay was immunoSEQ multiplex PCR, and TCRdb's table has in-frame clones only and misses some. The table records about 67,000 clones, 81% of them present only once. Findings of the study overall: Estimated pretreatment TIL content predicted outcome after dendritic cell vaccination.

The CDR3 is made up of 15 amino acids. CDR1 is SGHDT and CDR2 is YYEEEE in the germline V gene. The V end lost 0 bases, the J end lost 5 bases, and 12 bases lay between the germline ends. The sequences come from blood, collected before dendritic cell vaccination. The J gene is TRBJ1-3, the V gene TRBV5-6, with D possibly being TRBD1 (5 bases). The clonotype originates from a human donor with glioblastoma. In DNA, the CDR3 is TGTGCCAGCAGCTTGGAGGGACTAGAACGAAACACCATATATTTT. Protein sequence: CASSLEGLERNTIYF.